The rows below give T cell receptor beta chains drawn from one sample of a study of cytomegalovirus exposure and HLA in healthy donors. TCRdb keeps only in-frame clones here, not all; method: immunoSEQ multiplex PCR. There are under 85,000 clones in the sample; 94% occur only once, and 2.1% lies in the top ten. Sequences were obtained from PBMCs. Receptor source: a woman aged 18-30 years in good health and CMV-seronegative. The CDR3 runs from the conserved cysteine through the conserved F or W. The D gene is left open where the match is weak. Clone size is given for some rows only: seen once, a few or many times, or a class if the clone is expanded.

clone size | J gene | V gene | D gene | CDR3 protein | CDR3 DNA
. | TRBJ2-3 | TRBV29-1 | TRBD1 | CSVLQGGGDTQYF | TGCAGCGTTCTACAGGGGGGTGGAGATACGCAGTATTTT
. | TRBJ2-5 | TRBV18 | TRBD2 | CASSPTGGETQYF | TGTGCCAGCTCTCCGACGGGGGGTGAGACCCAGTACTTC
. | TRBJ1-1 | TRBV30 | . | CAWSVDRSNTEAFF | TGTGCCTGGAGTGTTGACAGGTCGAACACTGAAGCTTTCTTT
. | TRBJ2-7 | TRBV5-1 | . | CASRSRGGAGSYEQYF | TGCGCCAGCCGCTCCCGCGGGGGCGCAGGCTCCTACGAGCAGTACTTC
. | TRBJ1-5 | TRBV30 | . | CACRGQSSQPQHF | TGTGCCTGCCGAGGACAGTCTTCTCAGCCCCAGCATTTT
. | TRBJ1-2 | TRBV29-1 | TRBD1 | CSVDGQGNGYTF | TGCAGCGTTGATGGACAGGGGAATGGCTACACCTTC
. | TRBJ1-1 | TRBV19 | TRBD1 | CASQTGYGVVTEAFF | TGTGCCAGCCAGACAGGGTACGGTGTTGTCACTGAAGCTTTCTTT
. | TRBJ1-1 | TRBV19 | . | CASSTGTLNTEAFF | TGTGCCAGTAGTACCGGGACTCTGAACACTGAAGCTTTCTTT
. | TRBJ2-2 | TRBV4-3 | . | CASSQGGQSTFPGELFF | TGCGCCAGCAGCCAAGGAGGACAGAGTACTTTCCCCGGGGAGCTGTTTTTT
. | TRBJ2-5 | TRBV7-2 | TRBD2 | CASSLGASGGLQETQYF | TGTGCCAGCAGCTTAGGGGCTAGCGGGGGCCTACAAGAGACCCAGTACTTC
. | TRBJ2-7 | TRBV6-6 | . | CASRLELKSSYEQYF | TGTGCCAGCAGGTTGGAGCTAAAAAGCTCCTACGAGCAGTACTTC
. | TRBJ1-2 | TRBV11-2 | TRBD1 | CASSQRQGVPSYGYTF | TGTGCCAGCAGCCAGCGCCAGGGGGTTCCTAGCTATGGCTACACCTTC
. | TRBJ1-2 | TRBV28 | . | CASSLRSGIDYGYTF | TGTGCCAGCAGTCTGAGATCAGGGATCGACTATGGCTACACCTTC
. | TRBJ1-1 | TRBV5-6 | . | CASSLAPPGEAFF | TGTGCCAGCAGCTTGGCCCCGCCAGGGGAAGCTTTCTTT
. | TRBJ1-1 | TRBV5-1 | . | CASSLTELNTEAFF | TGCGCCAGCAGCTTGACGGAGTTGAACACTGAAGCTTTCTTT
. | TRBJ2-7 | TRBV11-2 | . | CASSLAPGRSYEQYF | TGTGCCAGCAGCTTAGCTCCGGGTCGCAGCTACGAGCAGTACTTC
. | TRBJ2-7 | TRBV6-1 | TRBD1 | CASKGGQKYEQYF | TGTGCCAGCAAAGGGGGACAGAAATACGAGCAGTACTTC
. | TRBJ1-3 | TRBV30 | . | CAWSVLGGNTIYF | TGTGCCTGGAGTGTACTAGGTGGAAACACCATATATTTT
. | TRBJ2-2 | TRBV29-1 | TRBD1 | CSVAPGQGNTGELFF | TGCAGCGTTGCGCCGGGACAGGGAAACACCGGGGAGCTGTTTTTT
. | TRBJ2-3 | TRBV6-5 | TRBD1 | CASSPRQGGTDTQYF | TGTGCCAGCAGTCCCAGACAGGGAGGCACAGATACGCAGTATTTT
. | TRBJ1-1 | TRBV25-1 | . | CASSDRAFSEAFF | TGTGCCAGCAGTGACAGGGCCTTCTCTGAAGCTTTCTTT
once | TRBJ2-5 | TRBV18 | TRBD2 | CASSPLATGGVGGETQYF | TGTGCCAGCTCACCACTTGCCACGGGAGGTGTCGGGGGAGAGACCCAGTACTTC
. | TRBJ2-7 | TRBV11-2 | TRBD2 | CASSLRREGHEQYF | TGTGCCAGCAGCTTAAGGAGGGAGGGACACGAGCAGTACTTC
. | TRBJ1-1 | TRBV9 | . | CASRSGWRENTEAFF | TGTGCCAGCCGTAGCGGATGGCGGGAGAACACTGAAGCTTTCTTT
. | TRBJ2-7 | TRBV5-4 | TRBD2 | CASSLRLAGDEQYF | TGTGCCAGCAGCTTGAGGCTAGCGGGAGACGAGCAGTACTTC
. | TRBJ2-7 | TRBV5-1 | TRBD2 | CASSLASGGAYDEQYF | TGCGCCAGCAGCTTGGCTAGCGGGGGGGCGTACGACGAGCAGTACTTC
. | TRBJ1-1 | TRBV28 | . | CASSLTGGAVEAFF | TGTGCCAGCAGTTTGACGGGGGGCGCGGTGGAAGCTTTCTTT
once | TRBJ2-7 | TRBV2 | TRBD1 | CASHRGTGTYYEQYF | TGTGCCAGTCACAGAGGGACAGGGACATACTACGAGCAGTACTTC
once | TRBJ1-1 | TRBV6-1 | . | CASTMANTEAFF | TGTGCCAGTACGATGGCGAACACTGAAGCTTTCTTT
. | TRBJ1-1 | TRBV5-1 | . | CASSLGLGTNTEAFF | TGCGCCAGCAGCTTGGGCCTAGGAACGAACACTGAAGCTTTCTTT
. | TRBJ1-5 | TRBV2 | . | CASSTGLYQPQHF | TGTGCCAGCAGTACAGGTCTTTATCAGCCCCAGCATTTT
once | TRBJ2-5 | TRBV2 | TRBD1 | CASSTSKGQIQETQYF | TGTGCCAGCAGCACCTCTAAGGGACAGATTCAAGAGACCCAGTACTTC
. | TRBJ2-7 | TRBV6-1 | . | CASSRDTYEQYF | TGTGCCAGCAGTAGGGACACCTACGAGCAGTACTTC
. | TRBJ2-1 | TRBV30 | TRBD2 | CAWSAGRGNNEQFF | TGTGCCTGGAGTGCGGGGCGGGGGAATAATGAGCAGTTCTTC
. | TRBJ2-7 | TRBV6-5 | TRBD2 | CASSAASGSSYEQYF | TGTGCCAGCAGTGCCGCTAGCGGGAGCTCCTACGAGCAGTACTTC
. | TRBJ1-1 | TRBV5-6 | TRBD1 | CASSSGGTGVTEAFF | TGTGCCAGCAGCTCGGGAGGGACAGGGGTCACTGAAGCTTTCTTT
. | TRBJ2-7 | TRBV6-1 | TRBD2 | CASIGTTTYEQYF | TGTGCCAGCATCGGGACTACCACCTACGAGCAGTACTTC
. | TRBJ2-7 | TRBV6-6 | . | CASSLGKSSYEQYF | TGTGCCAGCAGCCTCGGTAAGAGCTCCTACGAGCAGTACTTC
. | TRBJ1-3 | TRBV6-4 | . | CASSPDSSGNTIYF | TGTGCCAGCAGCCCCGACAGCTCTGGAAACACCATATATTTT
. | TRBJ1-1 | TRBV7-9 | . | CASSLTDGNTEAFF | TGTGCCAGCAGCTTAACTGATGGGAACACTGAAGCTTTCTTT
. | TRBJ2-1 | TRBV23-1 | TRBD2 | CASSQSASGREDEQFF | TGCGCCAGCAGTCAATCGGCTAGCGGGAGAGAAGATGAGCAGTTCTTC
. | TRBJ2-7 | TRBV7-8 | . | CASSSSIPAEQYF | TGTGCCAGCAGCTCCTCTATTCCCGCCGAGCAGTACTTC
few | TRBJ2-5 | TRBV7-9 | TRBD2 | CASSLVAGEQETQYF | TGTGCCAGCAGCTTAGTAGCGGGGGAACAAGAGACCCAGTACTTC
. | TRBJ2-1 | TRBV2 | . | CASSDQAGHYNEQFF | TGTGCCAGCAGTGACCAAGCGGGACACTACAATGAGCAGTTCTTC
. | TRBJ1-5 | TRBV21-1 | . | CASSTRTRLINQPQHF | TGTGCCAGCAGCACCAGGACACGTCTAATCAATCAGCCCCAGCATTTT
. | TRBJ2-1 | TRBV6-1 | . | CASSEIGGRYNEQFF | TGTGCCAGCAGTGAAATTGGTGGCAGATACAATGAGCAGTTCTTC
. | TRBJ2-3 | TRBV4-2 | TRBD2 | CASSQGGGLTDTQYF | TGTGCCAGCAGCCAAGGCGGGGGACTAACAGATACGCAGTATTTT
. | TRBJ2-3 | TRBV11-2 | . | CASSRTGVATGDTQYF | TGTGCCAGCAGCCGTACAGGAGTCGCGACCGGGGATACGCAGTATTTT
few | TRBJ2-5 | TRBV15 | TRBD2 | CAIAGGGDQETQYF | TGTGCCATAGCGGGCGGGGGAGACCAAGAGACCCAGTACTTC
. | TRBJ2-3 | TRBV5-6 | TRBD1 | CASSLVMTGGLNTQYF | TGTGCCAGCAGCTTGGTGATGACAGGGGGCCTGAATACGCAGTATTTT
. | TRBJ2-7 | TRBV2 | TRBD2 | CASSELAGAREQYF | TGTGCCAGCAGTGAACTAGCGGGAGCTCGCGAGCAGTACTTC
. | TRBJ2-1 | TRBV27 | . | CASRVAARGHNEQFF | TGTGCCAGCAGGGTAGCGGCACGGGGTCACAATGAGCAGTTCTTC
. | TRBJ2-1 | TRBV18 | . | CASSQGFNNEQFF | TGTGCCAGCTCCCAGGGATTTAACAATGAGCAGTTCTTC